The 29 T cell receptor beta chains below were found in one sample sequenced in a study of blood T cell repertoires in COVID-19. This table comes from immunoSEQ multiplex PCR, and its TCRdb copy is limited to in-frame clones, with some not included. The sample yields some 200,000 clones, roughly 89% seen once. Sequenced material: PBMCs or T cells enriched from blood (not recorded which). The receptors come from a woman aged 40 to 55 with acute COVID-19.

The DNA of the CDR3 is TGTGCCAGCATCTTAGGTCACAGGGTCGGGAAAAATCAGCCCCAGCATTTT. Protein product: CASILGHRVGKNQPQHF. This rearrangement joins TRBV28 to TRBJ1-5; possible D gene TRBD1, 6 bases. V was pared by 7 bases and J by 4 bases, with 23 bases between. Germline V lookup: CDR1 MDHEN, CDR2 SYDVKM. The CDR3 contains 17 residues.

The chain joins TRBV4-1 to TRBJ1-3, with D possibly matching TRBD1 (6 bases). The germline gives CDR1 MGHRA, CDR2 YSYEKL. There are 19 residues in the CDR3. The germline V and J ends were trimmed by 0 bases and 0 bases, with 18 bases remaining between them. CDR3 residues: CASSQDPVLDRHSGNTIYF. Here the CDR3 DNA reads TGCGCCAGCAGCCAAGATCCGGTCTTAGACAGGCACTCTGGAAACACCATATATTTT.

The table lists this clone with a count of one. The chain links TRBV7-2 to TRBJ2-7; TRBD2 matches 8 bases. The CDR3 is 14 amino acids. V trimming: 2 bases; J trimming: 2 bases; junction bases outside the gene matches: 2. From germline, CDR1 is SGHTA and CDR2 FQGNSA. CDR3 sequence (DNA): TGTGCCAGCAGCTTACAGCGGGGGCCCTACGAGCAGTACTTC. This codes for CASSLQRGPYEQYF.

This clone was found once. Since a much larger clone is just one base distant, this may be a read error. The V call is TRBV7-2, the J call TRBJ1-1; the D gene is possibly TRBD1 (5 bases). The germline gives CDR1 SGHTA, CDR2 FQGNSA. The V end was cut by 3 bases, the J end by 1 base, with 6 bases between. The CDR3 is 13 amino acids. The CDR3, as DNA: TGTGCCAGCAGCTTTCAGGGGAACACTGAAGCTTTCTTT. This encodes CASSFQGNTEAFF. The complete variable domain, with remaining parts taken from reference TRBV7-2 and TRBJ1-1, reads GAGVSQSPSNKVTEKGKDVELRCDPISGHTALYWYRQSLGQGLEFLIYFQGNSAPDKSGLPSDRFSAERTGGSVSTLTIQRTQQEDSAVYLCASSFQGNTEAFFGQGTRLTVV.

The chain joins TRBV7-3 to TRBJ2-1; TRBD2 aligns across 8 bases. CDR3 size: 15 residues. The V segment lost 2 bases and the J segment 13 bases; nucleotides outside the gene matches: 13. In germline, CDR1 is SGHTA, CDR2 FQGTGA. CDR3 DNA: TGTGCCAGCAGCTTAGTAGCGGCTAGCGGGCCAAAACAGTTCTTC. It codes for CASSLVAASGPKQFF. The entire variable domain, with the rest obtained from reference TRBV7-3 and TRBJ2-1, is as follows: GAGVSQTPSNKVTEKGKYVELRCDPISGHTALYWYRQSLGQGPEFLIYFQGTGAADDSGLPNDRFFAVRPEGSVSTLKIQRTERGDSAVYLCASSLVAASGPKQFFGPGTRLTVL.

The rearrangement uses TRBV19 and TRBJ2-1, with 11 nucleotides matching TRBD2. Germline assignment: CDR1 LNHDA and CDR2 SQIVND (reference sequence). Germline trimming cut 3 bases from V and 5 bases from J; bases unmatched to any gene: 3. The CDR3 loop spans 15 amino acids. The CDR3 protein is CASSMTSGVHNEQFF. DNA for the CDR3: TGTGCCAGTAGTATGACTAGCGGGGTGCACAATGAGCAGTTCTTC.

The chain couples TRBV30 to TRBJ1-2; no clear D gene. The germline V and J ends were trimmed by 2 bases and 8 bases, with 21 bases remaining between them. The CDR3 length is 15 residues. Germline CDR1 GTSNPN, CDR2 SVGIG (reference sequence). The CDR3 DNA sequence: TGTGCCTGGAGTACCCCACTCTTACCCTCCTACGGCTACACCTTC. Translation: CAWSTPLLPSYGYTF.

J is TRBJ1-2 and V is TRBV21-1. TRBV21-1 is termed a pseudogene. The CDR3 runs to 13 residues. CDR3 residues: CASSKLRRSGYTF. CDR3 coding DNA: TGTGCCAGCAGCAAATTGAGGCGGAGTGGCTACACCTTC.

The rearrangement links TRBV13 to TRBJ1-2; perhaps TRBD1 as D (6 bases). The CDR3 length is 19 residues. Germline V gives CDR1 PRHDT, CDR2 FYEKMQ (reference sequence). Trimming cost V 5 bases and J 3 bases, with 28 bases left between them. In DNA, the CDR3 is TGTGCCAGCAGCCCTAACCCAGGCTCCGGTACAGGGACGCACTATGGCTACACCTTC. Protein: CASSPNPGSGTGTHYGYTF.

This clone was detected once. V gene TRBV24-1 combines with J gene TRBJ2-1; 9 bases match TRBD2. This CDR3 spans 16 amino acids. J gave up 5 bases and V 3 bases, and 7 bases lay outside the gene matches. Germline CDR1 and CDR2: KGHDR and SFDVKD. CDR3 sequence reads: CATSDGTAGGNNEQFF. CDR3 nucleotides: TGTGCCACCAGTGATGGTACGGCGGGGGGGAACAATGAGCAGTTCTTC.

V and J are TRBV7-9 and TRBJ1-4; D unclear. Per the germline V gene, CDR1 is SEHNR and CDR2 is FQNEAQ (reference sequence). CDR3 length equals 15 residues. Trimming shortened V by 5 bases and J by 0 bases, and 10 bases separated the two germline ends. The CDR3, as DNA: TGTGCCAGCAGCCCTAAGAGTGCAACTAATGAAAAACTGTTTTTT. Protein: CASSPKSATNEKLFF.

This clone was picked up a small number of times. The chain combines TRBV5-6 with TRBJ1-2, with D perhaps matching TRBD1 (6 bases). The CDR3 covers 14 residues. Trimming took off 0 bases at V and 4 bases at J, with 10 bases between the two ends. Germline CDR1 SGHDT, CDR2 YYEEEE. Written as DNA, the CDR3 is TGTGCCAGCAGCTTGGGACAGGCTGCCTATGGCTACACCTTC. It codes for CASSLGQAAYGYTF.

The V call is TRBV5-1, the J call TRBJ2-5; 7 bases agree with TRBD2. J gave up 5 bases and V 3 bases, and 4 bases lay outside the gene matches. CDR1 is SGHRS and CDR2 is YFSETQ in the germline V gene. This CDR3 has 13 residues. CDR3 sequence (DNA): TGCGCCAGCAGCTGGTCCGGGGGGGAGACCCAGTACTTC. It yields the protein CASSWSGGETQYF.

This clone was observed a handful of times. This rearrangement joins TRBV5-1 to TRBJ2-1, with 8 positions matching TRBD2. Germline V gene sequence: CDR1 SGHRS, CDR2 YFSETQ. This CDR3 spans 15 amino acids. With 3 bases clipped from V and 4 bases from J, the junction kept 6 bases outside the gene matches. CDR3 amino acids: CASSSGGTEYNEQFF. DNA for the CDR3: TGCGCCAGCAGCTCGGGGGGGACTGAATACAATGAGCAGTTCTTC.

V usage is TRBV19 and J usage is TRBJ1-4; unclear D gene. The CDR3 sequence is 14 residues long. The V gene's germline CDR1 is LNHDA and CDR2 SQIVND (reference sequence). V lost 7 bases, J lost 4 bases, and 13 bases lay in between. The CDR3 DNA follows: TGTGCCAGTACCTATTATGGAGGTAATGAAAAACTGTTTTTT. The encoded protein is CASTYYGGNEKLFF. Filled out from reference TRBV19 and TRBJ1-4, the complete variable domain reads DGGITQSPKYLFRKEGQNVTLSCEQNLNHDAMYWYRQDPGQGLRLIYYSQIVNDFQKGDIAEGYSVSREKKESFPLTVTSAQKNPTAFYLCASTYYGGNEKLFFGSGTQLSVL.

V usage is TRBV19 and J usage is TRBJ2-1, with 13 bases identical to TRBD2. The CDR3 runs 15 residues. Germline-derived CDR1 and CDR2 are LNHDA and SQIVND (reference sequence). With V trimmed by 8 bases and J by 8 bases, 9 bases remained unmatched. The CDR3 region is CASQTSGGASYEQFF. Here the CDR3 DNA reads TGTGCCAGTCAAACTAGCGGGGGGGCGTCCTATGAGCAGTTCTTC.

This chain joins TRBV9 and TRBJ1-3; D gene unclear. The V gene's germline CDR1 is SGDLS and CDR2 YYNGEE. V lost 0 bases and J lost 0, with 7 bases in between. The CDR3 is 15 residues long. CDR3 nucleotides: TGTGCCAGCAGCGTAGCACATCACTCTGGAAACACCATATATTTT. Its translation is CASSVAHHSGNTIYF.

The V call is TRBV2, the J call TRBJ2-5; D is possibly TRBD1 (5 bases). The ends were cut back, 7 bases at V and 4 bases at J, with 10 bases in the middle. Germline V lookup: CDR1 SNHLY, CDR2 FYNNEI. The CDR3 totals 12 residues. As DNA, the CDR3 is TGTGCCAGCACTCAGGGCCTAGAGACCCAGTACTTC. It codes for CASTQGLETQYF.

V usage is TRBV6-1 and J usage is TRBJ1-5, with 8 bases aligning to TRBD1. In germline, CDR1 is MNHNS, CDR2 SASEGT. The junction had 3 bases not matched to a gene; V was cut back by 2 bases and J by 0 bases. CDR3 size: 16 residues. The CDR3 DNA follows: TGTGCCAGCAGTGAATGGGACAGGAATAGCAATCAGCCCCAGCATTTT. Translating it yields CASSEWDRNSNQPQHF.

This clone was found once. The chain employs TRBV5-5 and TRBJ1-3, with no clear D. V lost 2 bases, J lost 11 bases, and 11 bases lay in between. This CDR3 has 12 residues. CDR1 SGHKS and CDR2 YYEKEE come from the germline V gene (reference sequence). The CDR3 DNA follows: TGTGCCAGCAGCTTTCCCGACTTCGCCATATATTTT. Translating gives CASSFPDFAIYF.

This chain connects TRBV19 to TRBJ1-1, with 8 bases fitting TRBD1. This CDR3 region has 14 residues. Germline-derived CDR1 and CDR2 are LNHDA and SQIVND (reference sequence). Unmatched junction bases numbered 0, after V lost 3 bases and J lost 0 bases. In DNA, the CDR3 is TGTGCCAGTAGTATGGACAGGGTGAACACTGAAGCTTTCTTT. Its translation is CASSMDRVNTEAFF.

The rearrangement joins TRBV5-1 to TRBJ2-1; no definite D call. Trimming shortened V by 7 bases and J by 0 bases, and 8 bases separated the two germline ends. The CDR3 has 13 residues. The germline V gene has CDR1 SGHRS and CDR2 YFSETQ. The CDR3 region is CASRSSSYNEQFF. The CDR3, as DNA: TGCGCCAGCCGCTCGAGCTCCTACAATGAGCAGTTCTTC.

This chain joins TRBV5-1 and TRBJ2-3; a weak D match, TRBD1 (5 bases). Trimming shortened V by 0 bases and J by 4 bases, and 15 bases separated the two germline ends. This CDR3 is 16 amino acids long. Germline assignment: CDR1 SGHRS and CDR2 YFSETQ. The CDR3 coding sequence is TGCGCCAGCAGCTTGGTCCCTGGCGCACAGGCAGATACGCAGTATTTT. Protein sequence: CASSLVPGAQADTQYF.

The rearrangement joins TRBV7-9 to TRBJ1-1, with TRBD1 matching 9 bases. Trimming at V came to 5 bases and at J to 11 bases, leaving 12 bases not matched to a gene. The CDR3 is 14 amino acids. Germline values: CDR1 SEHNR, CDR2 FQNEAQ (reference sequence). This chain's CDR3 is CASSLQQGARVAFF. In nucleotides, the CDR3 is TGTGCCAGCAGCCTCCAACAGGGGGCAAGAGTCGCTTTCTTT.

V gene TRBV6-6 combines with J gene TRBJ1-5; 11 bases align to TRBD1. CDR1 MNHNY and CDR2 SVGAGI come from the germline V gene (reference sequence). The CDR3 extends over 16 amino acids. V gave up 6 bases and J gave up 6 bases; unmatched junction bases: 10. The CDR3 nucleotides are TGTGCCAGCAGCCGGCCCGGGACAGGGGGAAGTCAGCCCCAGCATTTT. This encodes CASSRPGTGGSQPQHF.

J is TRBJ1-1 and V is TRBV3-1 (or the pseudogene TRBV3-2); the D is unclear. The CDR3 length is 15 residues. V was shortened by 4 bases and J by 4 bases, with 16 bases between the two germline ends. Germline-derived CDR1 and CDR2 are LGHDT and YNNKEL (reference sequence). The CDR3 reads CASSPSETGSTEAFF. The CDR3 nucleotides are TGTGCCAGCAGCCCATCAGAAACGGGTAGCACTGAAGCTTTCTTT.

This clone was seen once. CDR3 protein: CASSQAGVSYEQYF. CDR3 nucleotide sequence: TGTGCCAGCAGCCAAGCGGGGGTGTCTTACGAGCAGTACTTC. The V and J genes are TRBV3-1 (or the pseudogene TRBV3-2) and TRBJ2-7; D is perhaps TRBD2 (6 bases). Germline CDR1 reads LGHDT; CDR2 reads YNNKEL (reference sequence). The CDR3 extends over 14 amino acids. V lost 1 base and J lost 4, with 11 bases in between.

The chain has TRBV30 and TRBJ2-5; TRBD2 matches 10 bases. The CDR3 totals 15 residues. J lost 4 bases, V lost 3 bases, and 8 bases had no gene match. Germline CDR1 GTSNPN, CDR2 SVGIG (reference sequence). CDR3 coding DNA: TGTGCCTGGAGGGGCCAGCGGGGGGGGGTAGAGACCCAGTACTTC. Amino acids: CAWRGQRGGVETQYF.

CDR3 nucleotide sequence: TGTGCCAGCAGCGCCCAACACGAACCCTCTGGAAACACCATATATTTT. As protein: CASSAQHEPSGNTIYF. The V and J genes are TRBV9 and TRBJ1-3; D gene uncertain. The CDR3 length is 16 residues. The ends were cut back, 3 bases at V and 0 bases at J, with 13 bases in the middle. CDR1 and CDR2 (germline): SGDLS, YYNGEE.